Included here is one T cell receptor beta chain sequence, with context. This clonotype was observed a handful of times. Its antigen has not been determined. Per-base qualities were not stored, and no clone one base away is much larger. This sample was taken from a study of liver allograft versus peripheral blood T cells (dated by TCRdb to about 2020). For the wider study: In liver transplant recipients, the study looked at T cell receptor repertoires in the peripheral blood and set them against the repertoires found within the transplanted livers. Points the paper makes about the study in general: T cell receptor repertoires inside liver allografts were reported to be different from the repertoires detected in peripheral blood.

This sample was sequenced with an Illumina MiSeq. In TCRdb, the public reads were trimmed at Q25 with fastp and aligned with MiXCR, with productive beta chains retained. Each CDR3 protein appears once, grouped with its most common genes and DNA. The sample table contains around 18,000 distinct CDR3 sequences; only one count was recorded for 20% to 25% of them. 9.5% to 15% of the sample is held by the ten biggest clonotypes. At the junction V is shortened by 7 bases and J by 6 bases, with 16 bases in between. The germline V gene sets CDR1 to MNHNS and CDR2 to SASEGT. The CDR3 numbers 13 residues from cysteine through phenylalanine. Solely the CDR3 DNA is kept, with 39 bases framed from the first base.

The sequence links TRBV6-1 to TRBJ2-7, and TRBD1 may be the D gene, going by 7 matching bases. This sequence originates from a human patient who had a liver transplant. The graft donor may be the source of some T cells after a transplant. CDR3 sequence: CASIRQGGGEQYF. The nucleotide sequence reads as follows: TGTGCCAGCATCCGACAGGGAGGTGGCGAGCAGTACTTC.